This T cell receptor beta chain was found in a study of T cell responses to AZD1222 COVID-19 vaccine. Points from the study as a whole: Among the donors, most were white British and more were female, and clonal diversity was possibly underestimated. Scientists sampled the repertoires only once the peak T cell response had passed.

The protocol was immunoSEQ multiplex PCR, while the TCRdb copy is restricted to in-frame clones and leaves out a portion. Of some 74,000 clones listed, roughly 87% are singletons. To note about this clone: Its antigen remains unknown.

The CDR3 is made up of 12 amino acids. The V end lost 8 bases, the J end lost 5 bases, and 15 bases lay between the germline ends. The V gene's germline CDR1 is SQVTM and CDR2 ANQGSEA. The source of this sequence is an adult who received the AZD1222 COVID-19 vaccine. Material: peripheral blood, obtained 28 days after the second AZD1222 dose. The rearrangement links TRBV29-1 to TRBJ1-2, with D possibly being TRBD1 (5 bases). The CDR3 nucleotides read TGCAGCTCTGGCTCAAAGGGGTATGGCTACACCTTC. Its protein is CSSGSKGYGYTF.